This T cell receptor (beta chain) is drawn from a study of T cells in tumors after PD-1 blockade. Study-level information: Patients had no prior checkpoint blockade, systemic immunosuppressants, or anti-cancer therapy within 4 weeks. Patients received pembrolizumab 200 mg every 3 weeks or cemiplimab 350 mg every 2 weeks. Some patients also took daily vismodegib 150 mg during anti-PD-1 treatment.

Here immunoSEQ multiplex PCR was the method, and the copy in TCRdb shows in-frame clones only, minus some. The repertoire holds around 51,000 clones, with over 75% as singletons. Tumor or blood genomic DNA was sequenced, with inputs of about 616 ng to 6,004 ng. This receptor was identified in a human donor with basal cell carcinoma. This specimen was PBMCs, taken before anti-PD-1 treatment.

The chain's CDR3 is CASSLGEWQPQHF. In DNA form, the CDR3 reads TGTGCCAGCAGTTTAGGGGAATGGCAGCCCCAGCATTTT. The gene calls are TRBV12-3 or TRBV12-4 and TRBJ1-5; D is ambiguous. The CDR3 consists of 13 residues. Trimming shortened V by 1 base and J by 7 bases, and 8 bases separated the two germline ends.